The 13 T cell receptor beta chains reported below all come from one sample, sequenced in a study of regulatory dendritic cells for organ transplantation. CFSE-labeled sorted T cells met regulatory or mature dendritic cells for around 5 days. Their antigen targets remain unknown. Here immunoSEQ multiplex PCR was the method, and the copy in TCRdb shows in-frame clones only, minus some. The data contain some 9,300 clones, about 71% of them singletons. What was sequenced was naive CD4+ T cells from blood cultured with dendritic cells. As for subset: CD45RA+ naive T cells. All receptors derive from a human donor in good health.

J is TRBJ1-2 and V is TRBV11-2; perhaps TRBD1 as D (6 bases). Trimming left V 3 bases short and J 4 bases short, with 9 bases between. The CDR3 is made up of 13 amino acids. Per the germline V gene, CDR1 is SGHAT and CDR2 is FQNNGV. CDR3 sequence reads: CASSFGTLYGYTF. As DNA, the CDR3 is TGTGCCAGCAGCTTTGGGACACTCTATGGCTACACCTTC.

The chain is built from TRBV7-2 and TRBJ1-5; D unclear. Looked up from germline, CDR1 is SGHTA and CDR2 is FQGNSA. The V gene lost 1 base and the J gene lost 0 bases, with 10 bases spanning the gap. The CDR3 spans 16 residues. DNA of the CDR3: TGTGCCAGCAGCTTAGGTGGGAGGGATAGCAATCAGCCCCAGCATTTT. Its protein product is CASSLGGRDSNQPQHF.

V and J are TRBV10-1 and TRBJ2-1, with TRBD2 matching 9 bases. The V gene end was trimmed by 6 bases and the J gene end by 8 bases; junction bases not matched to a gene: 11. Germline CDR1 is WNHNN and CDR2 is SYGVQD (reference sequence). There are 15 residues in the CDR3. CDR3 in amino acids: CASSGRGGASHEQFF. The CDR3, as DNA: TGCGCCAGCAGCGGGCGGGGGGGGGCCAGTCATGAGCAGTTCTTC.

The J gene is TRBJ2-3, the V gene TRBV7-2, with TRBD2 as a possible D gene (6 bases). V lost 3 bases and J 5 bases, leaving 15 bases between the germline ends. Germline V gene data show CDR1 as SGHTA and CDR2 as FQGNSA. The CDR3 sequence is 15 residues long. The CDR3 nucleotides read TGTGCCAGCAGCTTGGGGGGAGCGTGGAAAGATACGCAGTATTTT. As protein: CASSLGGAWKDTQYF.

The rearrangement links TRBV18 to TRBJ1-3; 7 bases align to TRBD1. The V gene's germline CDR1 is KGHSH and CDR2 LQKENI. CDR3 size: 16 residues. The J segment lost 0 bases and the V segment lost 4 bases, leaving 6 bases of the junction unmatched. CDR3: CASSLGQPLSGNTIYF. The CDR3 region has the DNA TGTGCCAGCTCACTGGGACAGCCGCTCTCTGGAAACACCATATATTTT.

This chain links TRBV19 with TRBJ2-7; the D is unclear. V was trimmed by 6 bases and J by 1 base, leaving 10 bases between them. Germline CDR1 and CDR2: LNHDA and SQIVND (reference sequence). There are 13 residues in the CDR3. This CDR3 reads CASSEVVSYEQYF. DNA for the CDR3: TGTGCCAGTAGCGAGGTGGTTTCCTACGAGCAGTACTTC.

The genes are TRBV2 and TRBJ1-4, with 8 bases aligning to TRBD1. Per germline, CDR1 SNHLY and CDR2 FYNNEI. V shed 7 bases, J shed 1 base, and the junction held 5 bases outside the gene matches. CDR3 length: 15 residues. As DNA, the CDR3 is TGTGCCAGCACTTTACAGGGGGGAACTAATGAAAAACTGTTTTTT. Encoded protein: CASTLQGGTNEKLFF.

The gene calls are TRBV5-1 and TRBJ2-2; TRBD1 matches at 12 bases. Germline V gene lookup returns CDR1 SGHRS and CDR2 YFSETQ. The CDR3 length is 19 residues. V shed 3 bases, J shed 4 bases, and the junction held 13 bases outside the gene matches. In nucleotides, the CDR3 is TGCGCCAGCAGCTCTTCCGGGACAGGGGGCGTTGGGATCACCGGGGAGCTGTTTTTT. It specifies CASSSSGTGGVGITGELFF.

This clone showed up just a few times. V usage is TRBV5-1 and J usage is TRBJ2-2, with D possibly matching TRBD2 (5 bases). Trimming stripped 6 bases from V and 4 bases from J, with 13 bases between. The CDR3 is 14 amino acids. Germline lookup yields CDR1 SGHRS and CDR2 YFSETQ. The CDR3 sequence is CASKRLEVTGELFF. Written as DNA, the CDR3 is TGCGCCAGCAAGCGGCTAGAAGTCACCGGGGAGCTGTTTTTT.

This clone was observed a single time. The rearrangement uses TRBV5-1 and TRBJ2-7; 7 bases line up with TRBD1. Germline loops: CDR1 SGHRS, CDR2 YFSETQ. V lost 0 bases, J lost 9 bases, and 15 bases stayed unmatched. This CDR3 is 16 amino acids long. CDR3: CASSLAGTDLPVGQYF. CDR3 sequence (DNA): TGCGCCAGCAGCTTGGCCGGGACAGATCTTCCTGTGGGGCAGTACTTC.

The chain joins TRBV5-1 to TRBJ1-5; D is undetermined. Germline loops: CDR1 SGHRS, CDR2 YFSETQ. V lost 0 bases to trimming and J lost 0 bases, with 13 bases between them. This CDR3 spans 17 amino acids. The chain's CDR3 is CASSLVPRAGSNQPQHF. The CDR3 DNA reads TGCGCCAGCAGCTTGGTGCCCCGGGCGGGTAGCAATCAGCCCCAGCATTTT.

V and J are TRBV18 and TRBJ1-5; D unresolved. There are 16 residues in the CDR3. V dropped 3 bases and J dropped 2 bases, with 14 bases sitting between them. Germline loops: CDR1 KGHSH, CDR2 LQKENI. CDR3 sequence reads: CASSPTTTSGNQPQHF. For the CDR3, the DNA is TGTGCCAGCTCACCCACTACTACCTCTGGCAATCAGCCCCAGCATTTT. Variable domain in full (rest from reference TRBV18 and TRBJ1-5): NAGVMQNPRHLVRRRGQEARLRCSPMKGHSHVYWYRQLPEEGLKFMVYLQKENIIDESGMPKERFSAEFPKEGPSILRIQQVVRGDSAAYFCASSPTTTSGNQPQHFGDGTRLSIL.

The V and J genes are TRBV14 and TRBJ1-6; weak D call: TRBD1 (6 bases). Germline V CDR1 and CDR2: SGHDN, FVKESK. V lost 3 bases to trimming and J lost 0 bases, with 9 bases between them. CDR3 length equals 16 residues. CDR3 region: CASSQGASSYNSPLHF. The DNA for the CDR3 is TGTGCCAGCAGCCAGGGGGCTAGCTCCTATAATTCACCCCTCCACTTT.